The source of this T cell receptor beta chain is a study of spatial heterogeneity in lung cancer. Time point described: sample taken at primary tumor resection. Whole RNA obtained from tumor, nontumor lung or frozen PBMC underwent sequencing without sorting. The CDR3 length is 15 residues. CDR1 SSHAT and CDR2 FNYEAQ come from the germline V gene (reference sequence). TCRdb analysed the 5' RACE reads with MiXCR anew, one entry per CDR3 protein. The table shows under 30,000 distinct CDR3 sequences, with about 5.1% occurring only once. This clonotype occurred many times. Mismatch with germline at one junction end may stem from a read error.

This receptor was identified in a male donor with early-stage non-small cell lung cancer. The chain has TRBV7-7 and TRBJ1-4; a possible D gene is TRBD1 (5 bases). Specimen: PBMCs, collected at surgery. CDR3 residues: CASSPGLRLGEKLFF. The CDR3 DNA follows: TGTGCTAGCAGCCCGGGACTCCGGCTAGGAGAAAAACTGTTTTTT.